These T cell receptor beta chains were read from a single sample in a study of T-cell reconstitution after alpha-beta-depleted transplantation in children. Each CDR3 protein gets one entry after TCRdb re-called the PCR reads with MiXCR. The table shows approximately 250,000 distinct CDR3 sequences, with roughly 23% occurring only once. The specimen was PBMCs, collected before TCRalphabeta/CD19-depleted stem cell transplant. The source of these receptors is a girl aged 2-10 years with Fanconi anemia, due to receive a stem cell transplant. Both conserved end residues are part of each CDR3. A D gene is named only where the DNA matches it firmly. Clone size is shown for a subset of rows, as once, few, many or a class of expanded clone.

d_gene,abundance,j_gene,v_gene,CDR3nt,CDR3aa
NA,few,TRBJ1-1,TRBV6-2/TRBV6-3,TGTGCCAGCAGTTACTCGAGTTCGGGCACTGAAGCTTTCTTT,CASSYSSSGTEAFF
TRBD2,many,TRBJ2-4,TRBV4-1,TGCGCCAGCAGCCAAGTGGGACTAGACATTCAGTACTTC,CASSQVGLDIQYF
TRBD1,many,TRBJ1-1,TRBV10-3,TGTGCCAGTCAGACAGGGAGCACTGAAGCTTTCTTT,CASQTGSTEAFF
NA,NA,TRBJ2-7,TRBV6-1,TGTGCCAGCCGTGATATAATCACAGAGTCCTACGAGCAGTACTTC,CASRDIITESYEQYF
NA,many,TRBJ2-7,TRBV29-1,TGCAGCGTTGCCAGGGATGATGCCTACGAGCAGTACTTC,CSVARDDAYEQYF
TRBD2,many,TRBJ2-7,TRBV4-2,TGTGCCAGCAGCCAAGGAGGTGGGAGGGCCTACGAGCAGTACTTC,CASSQGGGRAYEQYF
TRBD2,few,TRBJ2-5,TRBV24-1,TGTGCCACCAGTGATTTATCAAAAACTAGCGGAGAGACCCAGTACTTC,CATSDLSKTSGETQYF
NA,many,TRBJ2-1,TRBV7-2,TGTGCCAGCAGCTTAGGGGGATCCCCTTACAATGAGCAGTTCTTC,CASSLGGSPYNEQFF
TRBD2,few,TRBJ2-1,TRBV20-1,TGCAGTGCTAGAGCGATGACTAGCGGCTCCTACAATGAGCAGTTCTTC,CSARAMTSGSYNEQFF
NA,NA,TRBJ2-1,TRBV19,TGTGCCACCTCCTTTCGAGCGCTGAATAGTGCCAATGAGCAGTTCTTC,CATSFRALNSANEQFF
NA,many,TRBJ2-2,TRBV29-1,TGCAGCGTGGAAGGCCTGGCACCGAACACCGGGGAGCTGTTTTTT,CSVEGLAPNTGELFF
NA,NA,TRBJ2-1,TRBV11-2,TGTGCCAGCAGACACTATCACAATGAGCAGTTCTTC,CASRHYHNEQFF
TRBD1,many,TRBJ2-4,TRBV19,TGTGCCAGTAGACCAAGGGGGCGCGAGGCCAAAAACATTCAGTACTTC,CASRPRGREAKNIQYF
NA,once,TRBJ2-1,TRBV20-1,TGCAGTGCTAGGAACAGGACTACCTACAATGAGCAGTTCTTC,CSARNRTTYNEQFF
TRBD2,many,TRBJ2-1,TRBV20-1,TGCACCTTACCTAGCGGGAGAGCTAACAATGAGCAGTTCTTC,CTLPSGRANNEQFF
TRBD2,NA,TRBJ2-3,TRBV28,TGTGCCAGCAGTTTACCGACGGGACTAGCGGGAGCAGATACGCAGTATTTT,CASSLPTGLAGADTQYF
NA,NA,TRBJ1-2,TRBV20-1,TGCAGTGCTAGCTACTCAGGGGCGAGCTATGGCTACACCTTC,CSASYSGASYGYTF
NA,many,TRBJ2-1,TRBV2,TGTGCCAGCAGTGTGATAGCGTTGAGCTCCTACAATGAGCAGTTCTTC,CASSVIALSSYNEQFF
NA,many,TRBJ2-1,TRBV7-2,TGTGCCAGCAGCTTAGAGTTAGACAGAACACACAATGAGCAGTTCTTC,CASSLELDRTHNEQFF
NA,many,TRBJ2-2,TRBV7-2,TGTGCCAGCAGCCCCCGTCTCCTTAACACCGGGGAGCTGTTTTTT,CASSPRLLNTGELFF
NA,NA,TRBJ2-1,TRBV7-8,TGTGCCAGCAGCTTAAATTTTGACAGGGGGCAACTAGCGGGCTCCGGGGGTGAGCAGTTCTTC,CASSLNFDRGQLAGSGGEQFF
NA,few,TRBJ2-3,TRBV29-1,TGCAGCGTTGAAGGGGCGGGGTCGCCAGATACGCAGTATTTT,CSVEGAGSPDTQYF
TRBD2,many,TRBJ2-1,TRBV10-3,TGTGCCATCAGTGAGAGGTGGAGCGCGGGGGGTATGAATGAGCAGTTCTTC,CAISERWSAGGMNEQFF
NA,many,TRBJ2-7,TRBV12-3/TRBV12-4,TGTGCCAGCAGTTTACGTTTACATGGGCCGTACGAGCAGTACTTC,CASSLRLHGPYEQYF
TRBD1,few,TRBJ2-5,TRBV20-1,TGCAGTGCGACCTACCCGGGACAGCAAGAGACCCAGTACTTC,CSATYPGQQETQYF
NA,many,TRBJ1-2,TRBV20-1,TGCAGTGCTAGCGGTTCGGATTCCTATGGCTACACCTTC,CSASGSDSYGYTF
TRBD2,many,TRBJ2-5,TRBV29-1,TGCAGCGTTGAGCGGGAGTGGAGAGAGACCCAGTACTTC,CSVEREWRETQYF
NA,few,TRBJ2-1,TRBV7-9,TGTGCCAGCAGCTTAGCCCGGATACCCTCCTACAATGAGCAGTTCTTC,CASSLARIPSYNEQFF
NA,few,TRBJ2-2,TRBV29-1,TGCAGCGCTACCACGACAGGAACGAACACCGGGGAGCTGTTTTTT,CSATTTGTNTGELFF
TRBD2,NA,TRBJ2-7,TRBV27,TGTGCCAGCAGTTTACTAGCGGGAGATCTATACGAGCAGTACTTC,CASSLLAGDLYEQYF
NA,NA,TRBJ1-1,TRBV3-1,TGTGCCAGCAGCCAAGGTCGGACTGAAGCTTTCTTT,CASSQGRTEAFF
NA,NA,TRBJ1-1,TRBV7-3,TGTGCCAGCAGCCGGACAGCGAACACTGAAGCTTTCTTT,CASSRTANTEAFF
NA,many,TRBJ1-1,TRBV20-1,TGCAGTGCTAGCCCCCCAACAGGGATGAACACTGAAGCTTTCTTT,CSASPPTGMNTEAFF
TRBD1,many,TRBJ2-7,TRBV29-1,TGCAGCGTGGTAGTAGGACAGGTATCCTACGAGCAGTACTTC,CSVVVGQVSYEQYF
NA,few,TRBJ2-2,TRBV12-3/TRBV12-4,TGTGCCAGCACCCGCCCACAGGGATTCGGGGAGCTGTTTTTT,CASTRPQGFGELFF
TRBD1,NA,TRBJ1-5,TRBV6-1,TGTGCCAGCAGAACAGGGGATCAGCCCCAGCATTTT,CASRTGDQPQHF
NA,few,TRBJ2-7,TRBV7-2,TGTGCCAGCAGCTTAATCCCAGGGGACTACGAGCAGTACTTC,CASSLIPGDYEQYF
TRBD1,many,TRBJ2-5,TRBV5-6,TGTGCCAGCAGCTTGGCCACAGGGGGGGAGACCCAGTACTTC,CASSLATGGETQYF
NA,many,TRBJ2-5,TRBV29-1,TGCAGCGTGGCCCCACAGGGTTGGGAGACCCAGTACTTC,CSVAPQGWETQYF
NA,NA,TRBJ2-7,TRBV18,TGTGCAACGACCAGCCGGTACTCCTACGAGCAGTACTTC,CATTSRYSYEQYF
TRBD1,few,TRBJ2-7,TRBV29-1,TGCAGTGTCGGGACAGAGGTCTGGAGCTCCTACGAGCAGTACTTC,CSVGTEVWSSYEQYF
NA,NA,TRBJ2-7,TRBV15,TGTGCCACCAGCGGAAGAACAGGAGATCAGTACGAGCAGTACTTC,CATSGRTGDQYEQYF
TRBD1,many,TRBJ2-5,TRBV12-3/TRBV12-4,TGTGCTACGGGACAGGGGATTCGAGAGACCCAGTACTTC,CATGQGIRETQYF
NA,few,TRBJ1-2,TRBV28,TGTGCCAGCAGTTTAGTCCACCGAGCTATAGGTGGCTACACCTTC,CASSLVHRAIGGYTF
NA,NA,TRBJ1-5,TRBV6-2/TRBV6-3,TGTGCCAGCAGTTACTCACAATTTCAGCCCCAGCATTTT,CASSYSQFQPQHF
NA,few,TRBJ1-5,TRBV29-1,TGCAGCGTTGGGAACTCAGGAGGCAATCAGCCCCAGCATTTT,CSVGNSGGNQPQHF
NA,NA,TRBJ2-3,TRBV7-3,TGTGCCAGCAGCCCCGCACAGGGTACAGATACGCAGTATTTT,CASSPAQGTDTQYF
NA,NA,TRBJ2-1,TRBV5-1,TGCGCCAGCAGCTCGATGACTAGGGAGGATGAGCAGTTCTTC,CASSSMTREDEQFF
NA,few,TRBJ2-1,TRBV29-1,TGCAGCGTCGATCGCGTTGGGGATGAGCAGTTCTTC,CSVDRVGDEQFF
NA,NA,TRBJ2-5,TRBV29-1,TGCAGCGCGACTAGGGGCGTCGGAGAGACCCAGTACTTC,CSATRGVGETQYF
NA,NA,TRBJ2-2,TRBV18,TGTGCCAGCTCACCGGTGACAGAGCTCGGGGAGCTGTTTTTT,CASSPVTELGELFF
TRBD2,many,TRBJ2-7,TRBV12-3/TRBV12-4,TGTGCCAGCAGTTTTCGAGCTAGCGGGAGGAACGAGCAGTACTTC,CASSFRASGRNEQYF
NA,NA,TRBJ2-1,TRBV6-1,TGTGCCAGCAGTCCTTCCCCAGGCCATTCCCACAATGAGCAGTTCTTC,CASSPSPGHSHNEQFF
TRBD1,few,TRBJ2-7,TRBV4-1,TGCGCCAGCAGCCAAGAAGACAGGGGCTACGAGCAGTACTTC,CASSQEDRGYEQYF
TRBD1,many,TRBJ2-1,TRBV29-1,TGCAGCGTTGAAGACAGGGGGTCCTACAATGAGCAGTTCTTC,CSVEDRGSYNEQFF